This is a list of T cell receptor beta chains from one sample in a study of blood T cell repertoires in COVID-19. The repertoire was sequenced with immunoSEQ multiplex PCR; TCRdb's copy has only in-frame clones and lacks some. The sample lists about 120,000 clones; around 76% were seen once. Sequencing used peripheral blood. These receptors all stem from a man between 65 and 85 years old with acute or convalescent COVID-19. Each CDR3 is given with its conserved first and last residue. A D gene is named only where the DNA matches it firmly. Only some rows state a clone size, as once, few, many or a class for expanded clones.

d_call j_call clone_size v_call cdr3_aa cdr3_nt
NA TRBJ2-7 medium-sized TRBV7-2 CASSFSGGAAYEQYF TGTGCCAGCAGCTTCTCTGGGGGCGCAGCCTACGAGCAGTACTTC
NA TRBJ1-2 few TRBV5-1 CASSLEGRNYGYTF TGCGCCAGCAGCTTGGAAGGCAGGAACTATGGCTACACCTTC
NA TRBJ1-1 NA TRBV5-8 CASSWSQITGFNTEAFF TGTGCCAGCAGCTGGAGCCAGATAACAGGGTTCAACACTGAAGCTTTCTTT
NA TRBJ2-3 once TRBV6-6 CASSYRRTRTDTQYF TGTGCCAGCAGTTACCGCCGGACACGCACAGATACGCAGTATTTT
TRBD1 TRBJ2-3 NA TRBV5-4 CASSLEVTGTDTQYF TGTGCCAGCAGCTTGGAAGTGACAGGGACCGATACGCAGTATTTT
NA TRBJ1-2 NA TRBV6-5 CASANGANYGYTF TGTGCCAGCGCGAACGGAGCTAACTATGGCTACACCTTC
NA TRBJ1-1 NA TRBV5-1 CASSLGGTRETEAFF TGCGCCAGCAGCTTGGGTGGCACCCGGGAGACTGAAGCTTTCTTT
NA TRBJ2-2 NA TRBV4-3 CASSQARAGELFF TGCGCCAGCAGCCAAGCCCGGGCCGGGGAGCTGTTTTTT
TRBD1 TRBJ1-2 once TRBV6-2/TRBV6-3 CASSWGQTFYGYTF TGTGCCAGCAGTTGGGGACAGACATTCTATGGCTACACCTTC
NA TRBJ1-2 NA TRBV10-2 CASSESRGGYTF TGCGCCAGCAGTGAATCGCGGGGTGGCTACACCTTC
TRBD1 TRBJ2-3 NA TRBV7-2 CASSLFRQGGTQYF TGTGCCAGCAGCTTATTTAGACAGGGGGGTACGCAGTATTTT
TRBD2 TRBJ2-5 NA TRBV19 CASSKTSVETQYF TGTGCCAGTAGTAAGACTAGCGTCGAGACCCAGTACTTC
TRBD1 TRBJ2-2 NA TRBV2 CASRDREHTGELFF TGTGCCAGCCGAGACAGGGAGCACACCGGGGAGCTGTTTTTT
NA TRBJ2-2 NA TRBV24-1 CATSDARGGSTGELFF TGTGCCACCAGTGATGCCAGGGGAGGGAGTACCGGGGAGCTGTTTTTT
NA TRBJ2-2 NA TRBV10-3 CAISDPARTGELFF TGTGCCATCAGTGACCCGGCGAGGACCGGGGAGCTGTTTTTT
TRBD1 TRBJ1-2 NA TRBV5-1 CASSLLGQGGGYTF TGCGCCAGCAGCTTATTGGGACAGGGTGGCGGCTACACCTTC
TRBD2 TRBJ2-5 NA TRBV27 CASSNLAAETQYF TGTGCCAGCAGTAACCTAGCGGCGGAGACCCAGTACTTC
TRBD2 TRBJ2-3 NA TRBV9 CASSVEGRAYRTDTQYF TGTGCCAGCAGCGTAGAGGGGAGGGCTTATCGCACAGATACGCAGTATTTT
TRBD1 TRBJ1-6 NA TRBV3-1/TRBV3-2 CASSQDRGRTPLHF TGTGCCAGCAGCCAAGACAGGGGGCGGACACCCCTCCACTTT
TRBD1 TRBJ1-6 NA TRBV9 CASSVGQGSPLHF TGTGCCAGCAGCGTCGGACAGGGATCACCCCTCCACTTT
NA TRBJ1-4 NA TRBV27 CASSFGLGSEKLFF TGTGCCAGCAGTTTCGGTTTAGGGAGTGAAAAACTGTTTTTT
NA TRBJ2-7 few TRBV11-3 CASSLSRGSEQYF TGTGCCAGCAGCTTATCCAGGGGATCCGAGCAGTACTTC
TRBD1 TRBJ1-3 NA TRBV7-2 CASRRDSSGNTIYF TGTGCCAGCAGGAGGGACAGCTCTGGAAACACCATATATTTT
TRBD1 TRBJ1-2 NA TRBV3-1/TRBV3-2 CASSQVLRGQEYGYTF TGTGCCAGCAGCCAAGTCCTCCGTGGACAGGAGTATGGCTACACCTTC
NA TRBJ2-2 NA TRBV24-1 CATSEPEAQGAGELFF TGTGCCACCAGTGAACCGGAGGCACAGGGTGCCGGGGAGCTGTTTTTT
TRBD1 TRBJ1-1 NA TRBV27 CASSSQTGQGASGTEAFF TGTGCCAGCAGCTCCCAGACCGGACAGGGGGCTTCGGGCACTGAAGCTTTCTTT
NA TRBJ1-5 NA TRBV6-1 CASSERGTLVNQPQHF TGTGCCAGCAGTGAGAGGGGGACACTAGTCAATCAGCCCCAGCATTTT
TRBD2 TRBJ2-1 NA TRBV2 CASMLRGGPYNEQFF TGTGCCAGCATGTTGCGGGGGGGCCCCTACAATGAGCAGTTCTTC
TRBD2 TRBJ2-1 NA TRBV10-3 CAASGTRGNEQFF TGTGCCGCCTCCGGGACTAGGGGGAATGAGCAGTTCTTC
NA TRBJ1-1 NA TRBV6-2/TRBV6-3 CASSYEGTEAFF TGTGCCAGCAGTTACGAGGGCACTGAAGCTTTCTTT
NA TRBJ1-2 once TRBV19 CASSMPQGTYGYTF TGTGCCAGTAGTATGCCCCAGGGTACCTATGGCTACACCTTC
TRBD2 TRBJ2-1 NA TRBV13 CASSLAGGYYNEQFF TGTGCCAGCAGTTTAGCGGGGGGCTACTACAATGAGCAGTTCTTC
TRBD2 TRBJ2-3 NA TRBV7-2 CASRRLAGAADTQYF TGTGCCAGCAGAAGACTAGCGGGGGCGGCAGATACGCAGTATTTT
TRBD2 TRBJ2-3 NA TRBV7-3 CASSQGFAGGPADTQYF TGTGCCAGCAGCCAAGGGTTTGCGGGGGGGCCGGCAGATACGCAGTATTTT
NA TRBJ2-1 NA TRBV7-3 CASSKKSGIYNNEQFF TGTGCCAGCAGCAAAAAGTCCGGGATCTACAACAATGAGCAGTTCTTC
NA TRBJ1-3 NA TRBV29-1 CSVLLGVGGNTIYF TGCAGCGTTCTATTAGGGGTAGGAGGAAACACCATATATTTT
NA TRBJ2-6 NA TRBV5-1 CASSLDGRTPRANVLTF TGCGCCAGCAGCTTGGATGGTCGGACTCCAAGGGCCAACGTCCTGACTTTC
TRBD1 TRBJ1-1 NA TRBV19 CASQPWTGKPNTEAFF TGTGCCAGCCAGCCATGGACAGGGAAGCCGAACACTGAAGCTTTCTTT